A selection of T cell receptor beta chains follows, all from one sample in a study of technical replicates of blood from several donors. The table came from immunoSEQ multiplex PCR; TCRdb's copy has only in-frame clones and leaves some out. The sample has tens of thousands of clones, roughly 91% seen once. The sequenced material came from T cells isolated from PBMCs. The receptors here all came from a human donor in good health. The conserved cysteine and the conserved F or W are not part of the CDR3 here. A D gene is named only where the DNA matches it firmly. The size entry is marked missing in some rows and otherwise reads once, few, many or a size class.

TRBV2,.,TRBJ2-7,.,ASSVFPGQTYEQY
TRBV6-1,.,TRBJ1-2,.,ASSGMEGPIYGYT
TRBV2,.,TRBJ2-1,TRBD2,ASKGLSYNEQF
TRBV5-1,few,TRBJ2-5,TRBD1,ASSFQGEETQY
TRBV13,.,TRBJ1-1,.,ASSLTRTEAF
TRBV7-9,.,TRBJ2-1,TRBD2,ASSFRREGHNEQF
TRBV6-1,.,TRBJ2-7,TRBD1,ASRWTGKNEQY
TRBV18,.,TRBJ2-4,.,ASSPLTGQSSIQY
TRBV19,.,TRBJ2-3,TRBD1,ASSMLGGSSTDTQY
TRBV7-9,.,TRBJ2-7,.,ASSHTWQDYEQY
TRBV2,.,TRBJ1-5,.,ASADGGPVQPQH
TRBV7-3,.,TRBJ1-3,TRBD1,ASSIQGAYGNTIY
TRBV29-1,.,TRBJ2-3,TRBD1,SVEEARQGGDTQY
TRBV27,.,TRBJ2-1,TRBD2,ASSFLAVYNEQF
TRBV12-5,once,TRBJ2-7,.,ASGLGWDGSYEQY
TRBV6-6,.,TRBJ2-5,.,ASSQAKETQY
TRBV30,.,TRBJ2-1,.,AWSKFVEVTYNEQF
TRBV28,.,TRBJ2-7,.,AIGRGLTRFGEQY
TRBV11-3,once,TRBJ2-7,.,ASSPGHSYEQY
TRBV9,.,TRBJ2-3,TRBD2,ASSLYLAGLTDTQY
TRBV10-3,.,TRBJ1-2,TRBD1,AISGKWDSLYGYT
TRBV29-1,.,TRBJ2-7,.,SVVTSGAYEQY
TRBV5-1,.,TRBJ2-1,TRBD2,ASSLPRGEGYRNEQF
TRBV28,.,TRBJ1-2,TRBD1,ASSGPGQIYGYT
TRBV11-3,.,TRBJ2-1,TRBD2,ASSPVAGVYNEQF
TRBV10-3,.,TRBJ1-2,TRBD1,AISGQDLYGYT
TRBV20-1,.,TRBJ2-5,TRBD1,SAYRGETQY
TRBV29-1,.,TRBJ2-3,TRBD2,SHASGDTDTQY
TRBV7-9,.,TRBJ2-5,.,ASSHEETQY
TRBV13,.,TRBJ1-4,.,ASSLSGATNEKLF
TRBV19,.,TRBJ2-2,.,ASIDRSNTGELF
TRBV19,.,TRBJ1-5,.,ASSIWGQVNQPQH
TRBV14,.,TRBJ1-1,TRBD1,ASSLLTGSTEAF
TRBV6-6,.,TRBJ1-5,.,AIQTANNQPQH
TRBV7-2,.,TRBJ2-7,TRBD1,ASSIMGQRYEQY
TRBV2,.,TRBJ2-3,.,ASSEGQAVFTDTQY
TRBV15,.,TRBJ1-2,.,ATSRDGDRSSGYT
TRBV25-1,.,TRBJ1-1,.,ASSESGSTEAF